This paragraph covers one T cell receptor beta chain sequence. Its target is not known. This entry is derived from a study of blood T cells in healthy people across ages. V was trimmed by 9 bases and J by 7 bases, leaving 12 bases between them. The CDR3 length is 11 residues. Germline V gene lookup returns CDR1 MDHEN and CDR2 SYDVKM. Alongside a J-beta primer mix, a sample-barcoded 5' primer served in a second PCR lasting roughly 6 to 11 cycles. MiXCR, applied by TCRdb to the 5' RACE reads, yields one record per CDR3 protein. The sample has 700,000 to 950,000 distinct CDR3 sequences, roughly 44% seen once; the top ten hold roughly 20%. Isolated per sample were at least 6 million PBMCs. Total RNA amounts of at least 5.5 micrograms were extracted per sample. Study-wide results and caveats: The study found more naive CD4+ cells and higher diversity in long-lived than aged donors.

The specimen sequenced was blood. The receptor was isolated from a woman aged 55-69 years in good health. V is TRBV28 and J is TRBJ1-1; D ambiguous. The chain's CDR3 is CASLQRLEAFF. DNA of the CDR3: TGTGCCAGTTTACAGAGACTTGAAGCTTTCTTT.